Listed here is a single T cell receptor beta chain. Sequencing was at deep level. Assay: immunoSEQ multiplex PCR; the TCRdb copy retains only in-frame clones and omits some. The table has 1,400,000 or so clones, 98% to 99% seen once. Donors, without exception, were Caucasian adults residing in Nashville, Tennessee. J gave up 0 bases and V 3 bases, and 5 bases lay outside the gene matches. The CDR3 is 16 residues long. Per germline, CDR1 MGHRA and CDR2 YSYEKL. This record comes from a study of shared clonotypes between healthy human individuals. At the level of the study: The composition of the donors was two women and a few men aged 18 to 49.

The clonotype originates from a man in his thirties or forties in good health. Material: naive CD4+ T cells sorted from blood. Subset here: CD45RA+ positively selected. This rearrangement joins TRBV4-1 to TRBJ2-3; 8 bases map to TRBD2. The DNA of the CDR3 is TGCGCCAGCAGCCAGGTAGCGGGGACTAGCACAGATACGCAGTATTTT. Its protein is CASSQVAGTSTDTQYF.